This T cell receptor (beta chain) stems from a study of cytomegalovirus exposure and HLA in healthy donors. About the research overall: The approximately 660 first-cohort repertoires shared a platform with the roughly 120 validation repertoires, as reported in a later analysis.

Study-wide results and caveats: The CMV antigen specificity of a few CMV-associated chains was confirmed through in vitro analysis. Cytomegalovirus-associated status was assigned to more than 150 TCR beta chains.

Sequencing used immunoSEQ multiplex PCR; TCRdb keeps in-frame clones, though not all of them. The sample carries over 110,000 clones, more than 75% recorded once. Notes on this clone: The antigen remains unidentified.

The validation cohort, a group of over a hundred subjects, included the donors and was separate from the roughly 670-subject first cohort. This clonotype was sampled from a man younger than 30 in good health and CMV-seropositive. Input material: PBMCs.

The CDR3 nucleotides are TGTGCCTGGGCGGGGAACTCCTACAATGAGCAGTTCTTC. Protein: CAWAGNSYNEQFF. The J gene is TRBJ2-1, the V gene TRBV30; D perhaps matches TRBD2 (6 bases). The V end was cut by 5 bases, the J end by 0 bases, with 8 bases between. Germline CDR1 is GTSNPN and CDR2 is SVGIG (reference sequence). CDR3 size: 13 residues.